One sample yielded the 21 T cell receptor beta chains listed below, sequenced in a study of T cell responses to AZD1222 COVID-19 vaccine. Some clones are missing from TCRdb's copy, which holds only in-frame ones; the method was immunoSEQ multiplex PCR. The data contain tens of thousands of clones, 75% to 85% of them seen just once; the ten biggest clones take up less than 25%. Source: peripheral blood, taken on day 0 of AZD1222 vaccination. The source of these receptors is an adult in good health.

CDR3 amino acids: CASSRDYSYEQYF. DNA for the CDR3: TGTGCCAGCAGCCGGGACTACTCCTACGAGCAGTACTTC. The V call is TRBV7-9, the J call TRBJ2-7, with 7 nucleotides matching TRBD2. Germline-derived CDR1 and CDR2 are SEHNR and FQNEAQ (reference sequence). Germline trimming cut 5 bases from V and 0 bases from J; bases unmatched to any gene: 1. This CDR3 is 13 amino acids long.

CDR3 sequence: CASRIQGHTEAFF. The CDR3 region has the DNA TGTGCCAGCAGGATACAGGGTCACACTGAAGCTTTCTTT. The chain employs TRBV6-5 and TRBJ1-1; D may be TRBD1 (6 bases). The CDR3 contains 13 residues. Trimming removed 6 bases at V and 3 bases at J, with 11 bases between. Germline values: CDR1 MNHEY, CDR2 SVGAGI.

The rearrangement links TRBV6-5 to TRBJ1-5, with D uncertain. Germline CDR1 is MNHEY and CDR2 is SVGAGI. The V end was cut by 0 bases, the J end by 7 bases, with 7 bases between. This CDR3 region has 13 residues. CDR3 nucleotide sequence: TGTGCCAGCAGTTACTCGGAGGGACAGCCCCAGCATTTT. Amino acids: CASSYSEGQPQHF.

J is TRBJ2-1 and V is TRBV11-2; D possibly corresponds to TRBD1 (5 bases). CDR1 is SGHAT and CDR2 is FQNNGV in the germline V gene. V was trimmed by 0 bases and J by 3 bases, leaving 12 bases between them. The CDR3 is made up of 16 amino acids. This CDR3 reads CASSLERRQYYNEQFF. As DNA, the CDR3 is TGTGCCAGCAGCTTAGAAAGGCGACAGTACTACAATGAGCAGTTCTTC.

V gene TRBV7-9 combines with J gene TRBJ1-1; D gene unclear. CDR3 length: 11 amino acids. Trimming cost V 10 bases and J 5 bases, with 11 bases left between them. Germline V gene lookup returns CDR1 SEHNR and CDR2 FQNEAQ (reference sequence). The CDR3 DNA reads as TGTGCCACCGCGTACGGGACTGAAGCTTTCTTT. It yields the protein CATAYGTEAFF.

This chain's CDR3 is CASSYVEGNTEAFF. CDR3 sequence (DNA): TGTGCCAGCAGTTACGTCGAAGGGAACACTGAAGCTTTCTTT. The chain combines TRBV6-5 with TRBJ1-1, with D uncertain. The CDR3 runs to 14 residues. Germline V gene data show CDR1 as MNHEY and CDR2 as SVGAGI. Trimming shortened V by 2 bases and J by 1 base, and 8 bases separated the two germline ends.

The V call is TRBV5-1, the J call TRBJ2-5, with 11 positions matching TRBD1. Germline CDR1 reads SGHRS; CDR2 reads YFSETQ. The ends lost 4 bases at V and 5 bases at J; junction bases unmatched: 10. This CDR3 contains 16 residues. CDR3 DNA: TGCGCCAGCAGCATGGGCCGGGACAGGGGGATGGAGACCCAGTACTTC. Amino acids: CASSMGRDRGMETQYF.

V gene TRBV2 combines with J gene TRBJ2-1, with D tentatively TRBD2 (5 bases). V shed 5 bases and J shed 6 bases, with 11 bases lying between them. CDR3 length: 13 amino acids. Germline values: CDR1 SNHLY, CDR2 FYNNEI. This chain's CDR3 is CASSNGVTNEQFF. The CDR3 DNA reads TGTGCCAGCAGTAACGGGGTTACCAATGAGCAGTTCTTC.

The chain links TRBV7-2 to TRBJ1-5; D remains unclear. Germline loops: CDR1 SGHTA, CDR2 FQGNSA. V was clipped by 2 bases and J by 7 bases, with 9 bases between them. The CDR3 runs 13 residues. The CDR3 DNA sequence: TGTGCCAGCAGCTTAAAAGCAAGCCAGCCCCAGCATTTT. Its protein product is CASSLKASQPQHF. Drawing the rest from reference TRBV7-2 and TRBJ1-5, the complete variable domain is GAGVSQSPSNKVTEKGKDVELRCDPISGHTALYWYRQSLGQGLEFLIYFQGNSAPDKSGLPSDRFSAERTGGSVSTLTIQRTQQEDSAVYLCASSLKASQPQHFGDGTRLSIL.

The chain employs TRBV5-5 and TRBJ2-3; D is ambiguous. The CDR3 covers 13 residues. Germline CDR1 is SGHKS and CDR2 is YYEKEE (reference sequence). Trimming took 0 bases from V and 6 from J, leaving 8 bases between them. The CDR3 region is CASSLDWPDTQYF. DNA of the CDR3: TGTGCCAGCAGCTTGGACTGGCCGGATACGCAGTATTTT.

The chain joins TRBV7-8 to TRBJ1-2, with no clear D. Germline lookup yields CDR1 SGHVS and CDR2 FQNEAQ. Trimming pared 2 bases from V and 8 bases from J, leaving 18 bases between. The CDR3 spans 15 residues. Here the CDR3 reads CASSLQGFGGRGYTF. CDR3 sequence (DNA): TGTGCCAGCAGCTTACAAGGGTTCGGCGGACGGGGCTACACCTTC. The full variable domain, rest sourced from reference TRBV7-8 and TRBJ1-2, is GAGVSQSPRYKVAKRGQDVALRCDPISGHVSLFWYQQALGQGPEFLTYFQNEAQLDKSGLPSDRFFAERPEGSVSTLKIQRTQQEDSAVYLCASSLQGFGGRGYTFGSGTRLTVV.

On this clone itself: A read error may account for a junction end that differs from germline. The chain carries TRBV7-9 and TRBJ2-3, with 9 bases that match TRBD2. Germline V gene lookup returns CDR1 SEHNR and CDR2 FQNEAQ (reference sequence). CDR3 length: 14 residues. The CDR3 here is CASSLAGSTDTQYF. CDR3 coding DNA: TGTGCCAGCAGCCTAGCGGGGAGCACAGATACGCAGTATTTT.

V usage is TRBV5-1 and J usage is TRBJ2-7; D is perhaps TRBD2 (5 bases). In germline, CDR1 is SGHRS, CDR2 YFSETQ. Trimming left V 4 bases short and J 2 bases short, with 10 bases between. CDR3 size: 13 residues. CDR3 sequence reads: CASSLGLPYEQYF. In nucleotides, the CDR3 is TGCGCCAGCAGCCTAGGACTCCCCTACGAGCAGTACTTC. Full variable domain (outside the CDR3, taken from reference TRBV5-1 and TRBJ2-7): KAGVTQTPRYLIKTRGQQVTLSCSPISGHRSVSWYQQTPGQGLQFLFEYFSETQRNKGNFPGRFSGRQFSNSRSEMNVSTLELGDSALYLCASSLGLPYEQYFGPGTRLTVT.

The V call is TRBV20-1, the J call TRBJ2-3, with D possibly TRBD2 on 6 matching bases. V lost 6 bases, J lost 2 bases, and 18 bases lay in between. Germline CDR1 is DFQATT and CDR2 is SNEGSKA (reference sequence). This CDR3 is built from 15 residues. DNA of the CDR3: TGCAGTGCCAGTATCCCGGGACTCAACACAGATACGCAGTATTTT. This codes for CSASIPGLNTDTQYF.

This chain links TRBV6-1 with TRBJ1-4, with D possibly being TRBD1 (5 bases). The CDR3 sequence is 16 residues long. Germline V gene sequence: CDR1 MNHNS, CDR2 SASEGT. V was clipped by 4 bases and J by 8 bases, with 20 bases between them. The CDR3, as DNA: TGTGCCAGCAGTGTCAGCCAGGGAGGTGGGAGGGAAAAACTGTTTTTT. It is translated as CASSVSQGGGREKLFF.

The J gene is TRBJ1-4, the V gene TRBV3-1 (or the pseudogene TRBV3-2); TRBD1 matches 7 bases. Germline CDR1 is LGHDT and CDR2 is YNNKEL (reference sequence). V shed 4 bases, J shed 6 bases, and the junction held 2 bases outside the gene matches. The CDR3 contains 13 residues. The CDR3 loop reads CASSRQGDEKLFF. In DNA, the CDR3 is TGTGCCAGCAGCCGACAGGGTGATGAAAAACTGTTTTTT.

This clone was seen a few times. This sequence joins TRBV5-5 and TRBJ1-1; 8 bases agree with TRBD1. With 4 bases clipped from V and 5 bases from J, the junction kept 7 bases outside the gene matches. The CDR3 consists of 14 residues. Per germline, CDR1 SGHKS and CDR2 YYEKEE (reference sequence). DNA of the CDR3: TGTGCCAGCAGCCCCAGGGGGCTAGGTACTGAAGCTTTCTTT. Translated, it gives CASSPRGLGTEAFF.

This chain's CDR3 is CAWSEPGANYGYTF. The CDR3 DNA reads TGTGCCTGGAGTGAGCCAGGGGCGAACTATGGCTACACCTTC. The J gene is TRBJ1-2, the V gene TRBV30, with a weak D call TRBD1 (6 bases). CDR3 size: 14 residues. In germline, CDR1 is GTSNPN, CDR2 SVGIG (reference sequence). The V gene lost 1 base and the J gene lost 2 bases, with 11 bases spanning the gap.

The chain joins TRBV15 to TRBJ2-2, with TRBD1 matching over 8 bases. The CDR3 covers 15 residues. The germline V gene encodes CDR1 LNHNV and CDR2 YYDKDF (reference sequence). With 5 bases clipped from V and 0 bases from J, the junction kept 2 bases outside the gene matches. The DNA of the CDR3 is TGTGCCACCAGCCGGGACAGGACGAACACCGGGGAGCTGTTTTTT. The encoded protein is CATSRDRTNTGELFF.

The V and J genes are TRBV19 and TRBJ1-1; TRBD1 is a possible D gene (6 bases). The CDR3 spans 14 residues. Between the trimmed V and J ends, which lost 6 bases and 1 base, there was a span of 12 bases. Germline CDR1 and CDR2: LNHDA and SQIVND (reference sequence). The CDR3 DNA follows: TGTGCCAGTAGGGTCAGGGGATCGAACACTGAAGCTTTCTTT. It translates to CASRVRGSNTEAFF.

This clone was recorded a few times. J is TRBJ1-6 and V is TRBV27; 10 nucleotides line up with TRBD1. With 3 bases clipped from V and 2 bases from J, the junction kept 4 bases outside the gene matches. Germline CDR1 is MNHEY and CDR2 is SMNVEV (reference sequence). This CDR3 is built from 17 residues. The CDR3 DNA reads TGTGCCAGCAGTTTCCGGGACAGGGGCGCCTATAATTCACCCCTCCACTTT. Residues: CASSFRDRGAYNSPLHF.